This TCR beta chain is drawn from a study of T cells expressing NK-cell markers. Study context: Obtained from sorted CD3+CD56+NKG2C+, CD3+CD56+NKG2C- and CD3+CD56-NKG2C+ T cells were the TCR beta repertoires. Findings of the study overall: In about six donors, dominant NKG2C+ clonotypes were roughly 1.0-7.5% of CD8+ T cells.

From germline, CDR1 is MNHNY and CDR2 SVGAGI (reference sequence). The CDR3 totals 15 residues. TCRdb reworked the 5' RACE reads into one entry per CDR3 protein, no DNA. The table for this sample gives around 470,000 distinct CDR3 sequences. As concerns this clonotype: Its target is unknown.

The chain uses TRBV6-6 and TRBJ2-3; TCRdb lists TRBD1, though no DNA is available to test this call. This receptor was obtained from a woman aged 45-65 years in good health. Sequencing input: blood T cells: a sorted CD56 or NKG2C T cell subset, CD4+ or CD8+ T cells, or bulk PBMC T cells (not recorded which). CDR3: CASSTPGQGKDTQYF.